A selection of T cell receptor beta chains follows, all from one sample in a study of siplizumab effects on memory and regulatory T cells. TCRdb's table, derived via immunoSEQ multiplex PCR, lists solely in-frame clones and lacks some. The repertoire holds tens of thousands of clones, about 90% seen once, with around 29% in the top ten. What was sequenced was CD8+ T cells sorted from blood. These receptors all stem from a human donor in good health. CDR3s include the opening cysteine and the closing phenylalanine or tryptophan. The order of the fields is J gene, CDR3 length, D gene, V gene, CDR3 protein, CDR3 DNA. D genes are given only for firm matches.

TRBJ2-7,16,NA,TRBV4-1,CASSQDWQGPSYEQYF,TGCGCCAGCAGCCAAGATTGGCAGGGCCCGTCCTACGAGCAGTACTTC
TRBJ2-3,14,TRBD2,TRBV7-7,CASSPGSGKDTQYF,TGTGCTAGCAGCCCTGGTAGCGGGAAAGATACGCAGTATTTT
TRBJ1-6,15,NA,TRBV27,CASSLLDSVYSPLHF,TGTGCCAGCAGTTTACTCGACAGCGTTTATTCACCCCTCCACTTT
TRBJ2-5,13,TRBD1,TRBV30,CAWSSDRVETQYF,TGTGCCTGGAGTTCGGACAGGGTAGAGACCCAGTACTTC
TRBJ2-7,13,NA,TRBV5-6,CASSLVMAYEQYF,TGTGCCAGCAGCTTGGTTATGGCCTACGAGCAGTACTTC
TRBJ2-7,15,NA,TRBV6-1,CASSEEDRPYYEQYF,TGTGCCAGCAGTGAAGAGGACAGACCCTACTACGAGCAGTACTTC
TRBJ2-2,17,NA,TRBV5-1,CASSPRAGGPNTGELFF,TGCGCCAGCAGTCCCCGGGCCGGGGGCCCGAACACCGGGGAGCTGTTTTTT
TRBJ2-2,16,NA,TRBV6-5,CASSYLAEGNAGELFF,TGTGCCAGCAGTTACTTGGCGGAGGGCAACGCCGGGGAGCTGTTTTTT
TRBJ1-1,14,NA,TRBV5-1,CASSLNQGETEAFF,TGCGCCAGCAGCTTGAACCAAGGGGAGACTGAAGCTTTCTTT
TRBJ2-3,14,NA,TRBV6-5,CASSYSTPPDTQYF,TGTGCCAGCAGTTACTCGACGCCCCCAGATACGCAGTATTTT
TRBJ2-2,15,NA,TRBV6-6,CASSYDQLVTGELFF,TGTGCCAGCAGTTACGACCAATTAGTGACCGGGGAGCTGTTTTTT
TRBJ2-7,16,TRBD2,TRBV7-2,CASSLASGGNSYEQYF,TGTGCCAGCAGTCTTGCTAGCGGGGGGAACTCCTACGAGCAGTACTTC
TRBJ2-5,12,NA,TRBV10-3,CAISENEETQYF,TGTGCCATCAGTGAGAATGAGGAGACCCAGTACTTC
TRBJ2-7,14,TRBD1,TRBV19,CASKSDRGSYEQYF,TGTGCCAGTAAATCGGACAGGGGCTCCTACGAGCAGTACTTC
TRBJ2-7,16,NA,TRBV2,CASIVTLARRDYEQYF,TGTGCCAGCATTGTGACTCTCGCCAGACGGGACTACGAGCAGTACTTC